This T cell receptor (beta chain) was captured by sequencing in a study of Ad26.COV2.S vaccination and SARS-CoV-2 variants. Study as a whole: The COV1001 Ad26.COV2.S trial arm included the donor. Into the muscle, Ad26.COV2.S was dosed once or twice, 56 days apart.

General study points: Across vaccine and placebo recipients, the breadth of non-spike TCRs was similar.

Concerning this clone itself: The antigen is undetermined.

Described treatment: 19 received Ad26.COV2.S at low or high dose, single or two shots; a few received placebo; per-sample allocation not given. Following the first vaccine or placebo injection, samples were taken on day 63. An 18-55-year-old adult in Boston served as donor. Clones were sequenced by immunoSEQ multiplex PCR, and TCRdb holds only the in-frame ones, with some missing. This sample has about 220,000 clones; 88% occur once, and the top ten carry approximately 11%. CDR1 is SGHDT, CDR2 YYEEEE, per germline. The V end lost 2 bases, the J end lost 1 base, and 13 bases lay between the germline ends. This CDR3 region has 16 residues.

The chain recombines TRBV5-6 with TRBJ2-4; weak D call: TRBD2 (6 bases). This TCR was recovered from a person aged 18-65 years who received the Ad26.COV2.S COVID-19 vaccine or a placebo. The sample was peripheral blood, taken in a trial of Ad26.COV2.S vaccine versus placebo. CDR3 in amino acids: CASSFRAGIAKNIQYF. The CDR3 DNA is TGTGCCAGCAGCTTCAGGGCGGGGATCGCCAAAAACATTCAGTACTTC.